This T cell receptor beta chain was sequenced for a study of T-cell reconstitution after alpha-beta-depleted transplantation in children. Points from the study as a whole: Surviving recipient T cells and thymic progenitors produced the high day-60 TCRbeta diversity seen in some patients. The authors attributed T-cell counts and diversity one year after transplant mostly to newly produced T cells. Several hundred rapidly expanded clones from non-depleted graft cells reportedly supplied alpha-beta T cells about two months post-transplant.

Construction of the TCRbeta library involved unique molecular identifiers. TCRdb recomputed calls from the PCR reads with MiXCR, one row per CDR3 protein. The repertoire has some 840,000 distinct CDR3 sequences, 16% of them found once; the top ten carry approximately 5%. Looked up from germline, CDR1 is MGHRA and CDR2 is YSYEKL. The ends were cut back, 0 bases at V and 7 bases at J, with 13 bases in the middle. The CDR3 contains 15 residues. This clonotype has at least ten counts. Its antigen is unknown. The sample here was PBMCs, mostly from graft donor cells, taken 360 days after TCRalphabeta/CD19-depleted stem cell transplant. The origin of this receptor is a male patient younger than 18 who had a stem cell transplant for acute lymphoblastic leukemia, so the T cells may come from the graft donor. This sequence joins TRBV4-1 and TRBJ1-5, with unresolved D. CDR3 loop: CASSQDRALAQPQHF. The CDR3 nucleotides read TGCGCCAGCAGCCAAGATAGGGCCTTGGCGCAGCCCCAGCATTTT.